The T cell receptor (beta chain) under discussion was sequenced for a study of post-analysis software for immune sequencing data. Study details: The cohort encompassed relapsing-remitting, secondary progressive and progressive-relapsing multiple sclerosis disease courses. The study's findings and limits: Normalized Chao1 diversity was significantly reduced in patients versus controls. The five TRBV segments detected at higher frequency in patients than in controls included TRBV5-6, TRBV5-1 and TRBV20-1. The F measure placed samples prepared in the same batch into strongly shared clusters.

Libraries were made from TCR beta cDNA, and they carried unique molecular identifiers. Out of 1 to 10 million T cells, 480,000 or so cDNA molecules were generated. TCRdb reanalysed the PCR reads using MiXCR and keeps one entry per CDR3 protein. The repertoire holds roughly 580,000 distinct CDR3 sequences, with around 47% as singletons. This clonotype has only a few counts. Its antigen remains unidentified. The CDR3 runs 15 residues. Per germline, CDR1 SGHTA and CDR2 FQGNSA. Trimming took off 4 bases at V and 8 bases at J, with 15 bases between the two ends. The chain joins TRBV7-2 to TRBJ1-6; D possibly corresponds to TRBD1 (6 bases). Sequencing used blood. The sequence came from a girl aged 10-17 years with multiple sclerosis. The CDR3 DNA reads TGTGCCAGCAGCTATTTGCGGGGGCTGGATTCACCCCTCCACTTT. Residues: CASSYLRGLDSPLHF.